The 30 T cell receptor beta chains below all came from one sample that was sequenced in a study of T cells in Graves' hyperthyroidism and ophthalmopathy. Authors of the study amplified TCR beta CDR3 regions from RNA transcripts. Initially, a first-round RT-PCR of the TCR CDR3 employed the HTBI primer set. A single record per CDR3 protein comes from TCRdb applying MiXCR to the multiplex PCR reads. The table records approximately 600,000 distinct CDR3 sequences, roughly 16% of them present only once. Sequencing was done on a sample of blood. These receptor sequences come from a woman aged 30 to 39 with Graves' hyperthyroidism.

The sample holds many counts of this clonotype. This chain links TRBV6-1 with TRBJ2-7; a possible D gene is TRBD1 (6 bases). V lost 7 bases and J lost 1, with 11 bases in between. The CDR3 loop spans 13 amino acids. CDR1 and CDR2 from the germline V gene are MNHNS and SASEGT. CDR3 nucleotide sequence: TGTGCCAGCACGGCAGGGGATTCCTACGAGCAGTACTTC. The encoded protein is CASTAGDSYEQYF.

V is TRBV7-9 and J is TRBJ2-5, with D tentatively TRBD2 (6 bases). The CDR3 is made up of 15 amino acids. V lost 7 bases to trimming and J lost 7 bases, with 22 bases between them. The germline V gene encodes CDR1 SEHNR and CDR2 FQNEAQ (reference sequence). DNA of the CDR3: TGTGCCAGCAACGCCCTGATCCCGGGGGTCGGGACCCAGTACTTC. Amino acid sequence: CASNALIPGVGTQYF.

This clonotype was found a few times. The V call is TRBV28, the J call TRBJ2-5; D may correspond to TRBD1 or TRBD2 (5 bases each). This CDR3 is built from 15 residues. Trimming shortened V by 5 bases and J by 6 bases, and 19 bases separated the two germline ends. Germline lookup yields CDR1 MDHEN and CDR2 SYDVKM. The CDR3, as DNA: TGTGCCAGCAGTCTCCGGGACCTGAGTTTTAAGACCCAGTACTTC. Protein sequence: CASSLRDLSFKTQYF. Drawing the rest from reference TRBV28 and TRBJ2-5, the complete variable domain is DVKVTQSSRYLVKRTGEKVFLECVQDMDHENMFWYRQDPGLGLRLIYFSYDVKMKEKGDIPEGYSVSREKKERFSLILESASTNQTSMYLCASSLRDLSFKTQYFGPGTRLLVL.

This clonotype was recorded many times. The CDR3: CASCSSGSSYEQYF. The CDR3 bases are TGTGCCAGCTGCAGTAGCGGGAGCTCCTACGAGCAGTACTTC. This chain connects TRBV12-3 or TRBV12-4 to TRBJ2-7, with TRBD2 matching 9 bases. The V segment lost 8 bases and the J segment 0 bases; nucleotides outside the gene matches: 5. The CDR3 runs to 14 residues.

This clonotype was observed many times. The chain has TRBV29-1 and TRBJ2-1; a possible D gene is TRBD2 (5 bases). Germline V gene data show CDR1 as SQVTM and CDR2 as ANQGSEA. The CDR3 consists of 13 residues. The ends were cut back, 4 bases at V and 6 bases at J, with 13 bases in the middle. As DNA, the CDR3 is TGCAGCGTTGTCGAGCGGAACCGCAATGAGCAGTTCTTC. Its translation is CSVVERNRNEQFF.

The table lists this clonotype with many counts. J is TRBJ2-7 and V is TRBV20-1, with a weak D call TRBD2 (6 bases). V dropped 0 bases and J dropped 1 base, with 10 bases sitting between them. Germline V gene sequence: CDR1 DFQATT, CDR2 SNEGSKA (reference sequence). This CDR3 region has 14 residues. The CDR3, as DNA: TGCAGTGCTAGAGATGGGACTGGATCCTACGAGCAGTACTTC. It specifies CSARDGTGSYEQYF.

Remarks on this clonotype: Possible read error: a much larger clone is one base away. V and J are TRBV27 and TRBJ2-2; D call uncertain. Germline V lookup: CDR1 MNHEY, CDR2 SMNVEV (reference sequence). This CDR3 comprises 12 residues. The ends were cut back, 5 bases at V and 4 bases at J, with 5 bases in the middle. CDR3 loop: CASSPPTGELFF. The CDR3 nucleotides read TGTGCCAGCAGTCCCCCCACCGGGGAGCTGTTTTTT.

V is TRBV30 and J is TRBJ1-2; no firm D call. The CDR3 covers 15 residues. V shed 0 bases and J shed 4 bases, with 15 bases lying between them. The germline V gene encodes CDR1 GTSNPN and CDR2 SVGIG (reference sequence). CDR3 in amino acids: CAWSVLGHQVYGYTF. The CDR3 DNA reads TGTGCCTGGAGTGTACTTGGGCACCAAGTCTATGGCTACACCTTC.

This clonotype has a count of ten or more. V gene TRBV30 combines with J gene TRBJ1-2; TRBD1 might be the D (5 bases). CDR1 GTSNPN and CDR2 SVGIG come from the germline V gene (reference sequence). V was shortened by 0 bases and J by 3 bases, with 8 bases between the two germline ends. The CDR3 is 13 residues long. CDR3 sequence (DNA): TGTGCCTGGAGTGTCGGCAGGGACTATGGCTACACCTTC. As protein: CAWSVGRDYGYTF.

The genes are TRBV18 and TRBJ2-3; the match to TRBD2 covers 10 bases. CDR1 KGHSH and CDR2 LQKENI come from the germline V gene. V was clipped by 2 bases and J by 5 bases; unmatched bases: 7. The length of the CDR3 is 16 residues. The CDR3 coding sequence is TGTGCCAGCTCACCAGGGGCTAGCGGGAGACTAGATACGCAGTATTTT. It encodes CASSPGASGRLDTQYF. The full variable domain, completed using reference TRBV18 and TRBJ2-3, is NAGVMQNPRHLVRRRGQEARLRCSPMKGHSHVYWYRQLPEEGLKFMVYLQKENIIDESGMPKERFSAEFPKEGPSILRIQQVVRGDSAAYFCASSPGASGRLDTQYFGPGTRLTVL.

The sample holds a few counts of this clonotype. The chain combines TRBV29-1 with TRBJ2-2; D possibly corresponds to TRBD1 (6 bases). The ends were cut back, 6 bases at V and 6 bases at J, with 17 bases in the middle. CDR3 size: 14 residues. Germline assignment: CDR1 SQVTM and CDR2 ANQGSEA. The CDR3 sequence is CSVESSGVSGELFF. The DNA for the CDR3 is TGCAGCGTAGAATCCTCAGGGGTATCCGGGGAGCTGTTTTTT.

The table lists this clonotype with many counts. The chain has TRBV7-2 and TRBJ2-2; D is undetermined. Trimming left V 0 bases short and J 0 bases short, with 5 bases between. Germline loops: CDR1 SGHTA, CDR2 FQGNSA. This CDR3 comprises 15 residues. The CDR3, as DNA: TGTGCCAGCAGCTTAGCGGGAACGAACACCGGGGAGCTGTTTTTT. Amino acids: CASSLAGTNTGELFF. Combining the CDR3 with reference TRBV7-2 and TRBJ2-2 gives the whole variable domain GAGVSQSPSNKVTEKGKDVELRCDPISGHTALYWYRQSLGQGLEFLIYFQGNSAPDKSGLPSDRFSAERTGGSVSTLTIQRTQQEDSAVYLCASSLAGTNTGELFFGEGSRLTVL.

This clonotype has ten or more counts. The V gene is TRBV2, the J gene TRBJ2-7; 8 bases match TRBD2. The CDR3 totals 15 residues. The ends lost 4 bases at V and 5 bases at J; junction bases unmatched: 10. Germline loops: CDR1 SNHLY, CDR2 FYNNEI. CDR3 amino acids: CASSVDGRGLDEQYF. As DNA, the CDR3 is TGTGCCAGCAGTGTTGACGGGAGGGGCTTGGACGAGCAGTACTTC.

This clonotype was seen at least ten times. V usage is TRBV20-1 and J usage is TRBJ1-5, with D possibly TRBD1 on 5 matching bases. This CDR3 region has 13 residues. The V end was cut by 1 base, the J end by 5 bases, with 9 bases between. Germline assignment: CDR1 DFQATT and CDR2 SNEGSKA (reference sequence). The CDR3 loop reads CSARGDGDQPQHF. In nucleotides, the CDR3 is TGCAGTGCTAGAGGGGACGGAGATCAGCCCCAGCATTTT.

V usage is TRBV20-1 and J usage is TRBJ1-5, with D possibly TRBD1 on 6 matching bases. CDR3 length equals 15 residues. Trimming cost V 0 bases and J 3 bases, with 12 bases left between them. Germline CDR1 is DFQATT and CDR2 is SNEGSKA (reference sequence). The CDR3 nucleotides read TGCAGTGCTAGAGATCGTAGGGACATCAATCAGCCCCAGCATTTT. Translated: CSARDRRDINQPQHF.

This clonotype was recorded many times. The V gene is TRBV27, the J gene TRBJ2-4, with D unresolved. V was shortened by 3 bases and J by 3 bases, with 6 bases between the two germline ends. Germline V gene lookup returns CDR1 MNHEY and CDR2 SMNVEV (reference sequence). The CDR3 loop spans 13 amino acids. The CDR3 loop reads CASSLSSKNIQYF. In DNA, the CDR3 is TGTGCCAGCAGTTTGAGCAGCAAAAACATTCAGTACTTC.

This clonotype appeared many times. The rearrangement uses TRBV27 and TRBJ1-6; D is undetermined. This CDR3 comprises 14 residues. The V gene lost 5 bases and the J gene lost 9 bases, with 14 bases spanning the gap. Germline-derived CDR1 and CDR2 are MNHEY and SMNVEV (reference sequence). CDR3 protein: CASSPRKETSPLHF. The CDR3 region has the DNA TGTGCCAGCAGTCCGCGGAAAGAAACTTCACCCCTCCACTTT.

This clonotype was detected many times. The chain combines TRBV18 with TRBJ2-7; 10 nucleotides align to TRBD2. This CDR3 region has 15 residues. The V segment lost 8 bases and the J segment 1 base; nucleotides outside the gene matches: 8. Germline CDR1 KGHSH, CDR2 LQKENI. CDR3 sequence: CASSPRTSGSYEQYF. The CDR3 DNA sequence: TGTGCCAGCAGTCCTCGGACTAGCGGATCCTACGAGCAGTACTTC.

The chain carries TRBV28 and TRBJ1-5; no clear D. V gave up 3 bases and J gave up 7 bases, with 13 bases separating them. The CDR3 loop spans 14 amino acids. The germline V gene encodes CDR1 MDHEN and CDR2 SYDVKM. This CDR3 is CASSFAGSQQPQHF. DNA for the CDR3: TGTGCCAGCAGTTTCGCGGGATCTCAACAGCCCCAGCATTTT.

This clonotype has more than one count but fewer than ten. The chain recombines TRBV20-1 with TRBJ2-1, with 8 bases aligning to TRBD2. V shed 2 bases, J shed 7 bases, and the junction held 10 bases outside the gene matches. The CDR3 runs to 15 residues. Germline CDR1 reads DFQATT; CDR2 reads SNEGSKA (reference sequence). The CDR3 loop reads CSARWYTSGRNEQFF. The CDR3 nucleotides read TGCAGTGCTAGATGGTACACTAGCGGAAGGAATGAGCAGTTCTTC.

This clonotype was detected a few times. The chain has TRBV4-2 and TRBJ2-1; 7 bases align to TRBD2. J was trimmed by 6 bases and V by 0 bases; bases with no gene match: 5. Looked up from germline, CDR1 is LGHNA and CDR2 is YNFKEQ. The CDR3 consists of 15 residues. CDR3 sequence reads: CASSQELASGNEQFF. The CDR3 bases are TGTGCCAGCAGCCAAGAATTGGCTAGCGGCAATGAGCAGTTCTTC.

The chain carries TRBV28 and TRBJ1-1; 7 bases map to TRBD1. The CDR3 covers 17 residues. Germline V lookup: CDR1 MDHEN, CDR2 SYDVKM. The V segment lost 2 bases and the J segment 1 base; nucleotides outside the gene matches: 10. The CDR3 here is CASSLPSTGVRNTEAFF. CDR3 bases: TGTGCCAGCAGTTTACCCTCAACAGGGGTAAGGAACACTGAAGCTTTCTTT.

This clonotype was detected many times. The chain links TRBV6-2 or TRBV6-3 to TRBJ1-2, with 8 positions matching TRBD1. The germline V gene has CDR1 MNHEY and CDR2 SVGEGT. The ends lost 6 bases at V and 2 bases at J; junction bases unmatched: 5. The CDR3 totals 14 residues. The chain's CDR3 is CASRRTGMNYGYTF. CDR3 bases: TGTGCCAGCAGAAGGACAGGGATGAACTATGGCTACACCTTC.

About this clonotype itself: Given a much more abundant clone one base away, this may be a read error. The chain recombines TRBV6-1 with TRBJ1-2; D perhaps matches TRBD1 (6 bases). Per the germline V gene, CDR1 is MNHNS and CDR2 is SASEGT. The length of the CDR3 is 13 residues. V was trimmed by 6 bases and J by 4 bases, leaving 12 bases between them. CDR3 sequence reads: CASSSGAFYGYTF. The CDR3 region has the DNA TGTGCCAGCAGCTCGGGGGCTTTCTATGGCTACACCTTC.

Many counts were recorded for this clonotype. The CDR3 loop reads CASSLWSGASSYNEQFF. The CDR3 bases are TGTGCCAGCAGCTTGTGGAGCGGGGCCTCCTCCTACAATGAGCAGTTCTTC. The chain employs TRBV7-2 and TRBJ2-1, with 7 bases that match TRBD2. V lost 3 bases and J lost 0; bases outside the gene matches: 8. The germline CDR1 and CDR2 sequences are SGHTA and FQGNSA. The CDR3 consists of 17 residues.

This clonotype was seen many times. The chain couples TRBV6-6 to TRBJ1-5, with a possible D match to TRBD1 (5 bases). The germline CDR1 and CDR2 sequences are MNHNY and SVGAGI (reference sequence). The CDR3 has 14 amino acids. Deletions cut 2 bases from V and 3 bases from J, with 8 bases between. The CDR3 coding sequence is TGTGCCAGCAGTTACAGGGGCCCCAATCAGCCCCAGCATTTT. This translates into CASSYRGPNQPQHF.

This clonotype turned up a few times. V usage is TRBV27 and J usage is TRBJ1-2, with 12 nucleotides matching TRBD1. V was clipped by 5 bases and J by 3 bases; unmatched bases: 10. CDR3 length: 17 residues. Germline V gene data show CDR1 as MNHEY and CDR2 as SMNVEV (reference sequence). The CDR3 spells CASSTAGTGGAYYGYTF. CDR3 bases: TGTGCCAGCAGTACAGCCGGGACAGGGGGCGCCTACTATGGCTACACCTTC.

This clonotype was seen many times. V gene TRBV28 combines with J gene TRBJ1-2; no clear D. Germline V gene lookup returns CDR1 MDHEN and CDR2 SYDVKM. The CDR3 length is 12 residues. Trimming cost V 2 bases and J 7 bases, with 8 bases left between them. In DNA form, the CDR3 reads TGTGCCAGCAGTTTAAGTGGACGTGGCTACACCTTC. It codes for CASSLSGRGYTF.

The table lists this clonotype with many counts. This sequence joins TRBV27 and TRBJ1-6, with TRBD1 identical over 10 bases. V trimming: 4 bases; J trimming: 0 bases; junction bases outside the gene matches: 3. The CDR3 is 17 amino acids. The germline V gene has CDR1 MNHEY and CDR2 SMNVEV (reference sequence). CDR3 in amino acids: CASSSRTGGSYNSPLHF. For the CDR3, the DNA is TGTGCCAGCAGTTCCCGGACAGGGGGCTCCTATAATTCACCCCTCCACTTT.

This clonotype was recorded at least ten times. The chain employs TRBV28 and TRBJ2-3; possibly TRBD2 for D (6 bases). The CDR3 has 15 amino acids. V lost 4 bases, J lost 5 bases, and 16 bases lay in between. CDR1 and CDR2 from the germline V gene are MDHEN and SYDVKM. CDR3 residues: CASSSAGQHQDTQYF. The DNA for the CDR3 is TGTGCCAGCAGTTCCGCGGGGCAACACCAAGATACGCAGTATTTT.